A selection of T cell receptor beta chains follows, all from one sample in a study of T cells after yellow fever vaccination. MiXCR was run by TCRdb on the 5' RACE reads, yielding one entry per CDR3 protein. Altogether tens of thousands of distinct CDR3 sequences are present, 7.4% being singletons, with the ten largest covering around 28%. The sample in question was CD8+ T cells sorted from PBMCs, obtained approximately 16 days after the first yellow fever vaccination. These receptors were collected from a man aged 18 to 29 who received the YFV17D yellow fever vaccine. CDR3s include the opening cysteine and the closing phenylalanine or tryptophan. The D gene is left open where the match is weak. Clone size is shown for a subset of rows, as once, few, many or a class of expanded clone.

>TRBV29-1|TRBJ2-5|-|-
CSVEFSGGLETQYF
>TRBV4-3|TRBJ1-2|TRBD1|many
CASSPGVPGQISNYGYTF
>TRBV4-3|TRBJ1-1|TRBD1|many
CASSPTTQSGGGMAFF
>TRBV7-3|TRBJ2-2|TRBD2|many
CASSSGLVGGELFF
>TRBV4-1|TRBJ2-7|-|few
CASSQVRENYEQYF
>TRBV4-1|TRBJ1-1|-|many
CASSHTKDRNTEAFF
>TRBV11-1|TRBJ2-2|TRBD1|many
CASSIKRPGTGDLTGELFF
>TRBV7-9|TRBJ2-5|TRBD2|many
CASSSLLAGGYGTQYF
>TRBV19|TRBJ2-3|-|many
CASSITGLNTDTQYF
>TRBV29-1|TRBJ2-5|-|many
CSVVGAGTGETQYF
>TRBV20-1|TRBJ2-3|-|many
CSARDQAGLEVDTQYF
>TRBV6-5|TRBJ1-2|-|few
CASSYSGGVYGYTF
>TRBV27|TRBJ2-1|-|many
CASSPSGGGYNEQFF
>TRBV4-1|TRBJ2-1|-|many
CASSQVVGGEQFF
>TRBV11-2|TRBJ2-5|TRBD1|many
CASSYDAVTGGQETQYF
>TRBV12-3/TRBV12-4|TRBJ2-4|TRBD2|many
CASSLGGLALNIQYF
>TRBV5-1|TRBJ2-1|TRBD1|many
CASSLAQGAYNEQFF
>TRBV5-1|TRBJ1-4|-|few
CASSLAYRENEKLFF
>TRBV7-9|TRBJ1-1|-|few
CASSPGGGRTTEAFF
>TRBV7-9|TRBJ2-7|TRBD1|many
CASSDARDRVHEQYF
>TRBV28|TRBJ2-3|TRBD2|few
CASSWTLGGGGLKSTDTQYF
>TRBV7-8|TRBJ2-7|TRBD1|many
CASSVGQGAYEQYF
>TRBV12-3/TRBV12-4|TRBJ1-5|-|-
CASAEGQPQHF
>TRBV27|TRBJ2-6|-|-
CASRASGANVLTF
>TRBV28|TRBJ2-5|-|many
CASRGPDEETQYF
>TRBV18|TRBJ2-7|-|many
CASSPRESYEQYF
>TRBV7-9|TRBJ2-2|-|many
CASAQGTGELFF
>TRBV4-3|TRBJ1-2|-|-
CASSQPSSKGYTF
>TRBV25-1|TRBJ1-5|-|many
CASSEEGSQPQHF
>TRBV10-3|TRBJ1-5|-|few
CAIKDTEYQPQHF
>TRBV14|TRBJ2-7|TRBD2|many
CASSAGGPVEQYF
>TRBV5-5|TRBJ1-6|-|-
CASSSDRRVNYNSPLHF
>TRBV20-1|TRBJ1-2|-|many
CSARKLEVGDYGYTF
>TRBV28|TRBJ1-2|-|many
CASSLGGVYGYTF
>TRBV6-2/TRBV6-3|TRBJ2-7|TRBD2|many
CASSYPTIQLAGDTYEQYF
>TRBV6-2/TRBV6-3|TRBJ2-2|TRBD2|many
CASSQLAPNTGELFF
>TRBV4-1|TRBJ1-1|-|many
CASSQAPGGRTEAFF
>TRBV5-1|TRBJ1-1|TRBD1|many
CASSSAIGTGERAFF
>TRBV7-6|TRBJ2-3|-|-
CASSGRVGASTDTQYF
>TRBV27|TRBJ2-7|TRBD1|many
CASNPSSGQGYEQYF
>TRBV7-6|TRBJ1-3|TRBD1|few
CASSPVPDRGSGNTIYF
>TRBV12-3/TRBV12-4|TRBJ2-6|-|many
CASSSTGSGANVLTF
>TRBV10-3|TRBJ1-5|-|-
CAISEAALGIYNQPQHF
>TRBV7-8|TRBJ2-1|TRBD1|few
CASSALGGAAVNEQFF
>TRBV5-6|TRBJ2-5|TRBD2|many
CASSRLAGYSETQYF
>TRBV6-2/TRBV6-3|TRBJ2-1|TRBD1|many
CASGHRTGAYNEQFF
>TRBV6-2/TRBV6-3|TRBJ2-3|-|many
CASSLGGTDTQYF
>TRBV4-1|TRBJ1-5|-|many
CASRERDVSNQPQHF
>TRBV6-2/TRBV6-3|TRBJ1-1|-|many
CASTVTGRGNTEAFF
>TRBV10-3|TRBJ1-5|TRBD1|many
CAISEDRESQPQHF
>TRBV19|TRBJ1-2|-|many
CASSDRKRDGYTF
>TRBV7-2|TRBJ2-7|-|many
CASSWGTSYEQYF